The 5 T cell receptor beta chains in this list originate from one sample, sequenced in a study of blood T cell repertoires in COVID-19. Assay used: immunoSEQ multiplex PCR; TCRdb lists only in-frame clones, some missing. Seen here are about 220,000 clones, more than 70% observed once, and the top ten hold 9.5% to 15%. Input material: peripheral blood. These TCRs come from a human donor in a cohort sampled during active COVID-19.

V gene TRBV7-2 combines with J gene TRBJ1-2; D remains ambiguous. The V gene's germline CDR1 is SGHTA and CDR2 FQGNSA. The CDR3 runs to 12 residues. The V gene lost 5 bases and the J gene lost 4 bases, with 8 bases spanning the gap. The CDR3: CASSHGGYGYTF. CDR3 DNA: TGTGCCAGCAGCCACGGTGGCTATGGCTACACCTTC.

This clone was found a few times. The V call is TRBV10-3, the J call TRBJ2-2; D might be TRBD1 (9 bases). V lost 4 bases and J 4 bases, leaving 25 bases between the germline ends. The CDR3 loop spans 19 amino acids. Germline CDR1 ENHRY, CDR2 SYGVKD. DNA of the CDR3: TGTGCCATCAGTGTTCGGGAGGGACAGGGTCCCGCGCGCACCGGGGAGCTGTTTTTT. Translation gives CAISVREGQGPARTGELFF.

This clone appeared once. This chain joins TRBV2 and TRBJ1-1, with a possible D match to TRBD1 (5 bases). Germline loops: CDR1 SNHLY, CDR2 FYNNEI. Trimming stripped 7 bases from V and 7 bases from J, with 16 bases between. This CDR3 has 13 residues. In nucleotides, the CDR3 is TGTGCCAGCACCCCGGGGGGGGTTGGTGAAGCTTTCTTT. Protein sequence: CASTPGGVGEAFF.

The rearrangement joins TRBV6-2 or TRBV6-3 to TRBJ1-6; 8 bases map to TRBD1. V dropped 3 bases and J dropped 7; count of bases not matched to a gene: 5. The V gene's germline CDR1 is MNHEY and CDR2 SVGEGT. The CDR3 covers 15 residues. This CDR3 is CASSYGGQGNSPLHF. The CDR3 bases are TGTGCCAGCAGTTATGGTGGACAGGGAAATTCACCCCTCCACTTT.

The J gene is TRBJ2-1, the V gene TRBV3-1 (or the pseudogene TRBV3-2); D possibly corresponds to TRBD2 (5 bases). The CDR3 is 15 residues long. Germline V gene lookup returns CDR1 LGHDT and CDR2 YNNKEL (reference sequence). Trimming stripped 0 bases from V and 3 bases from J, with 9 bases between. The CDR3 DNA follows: TGTGCCAGCAGCCAAGATATACGGGGCTACAATGAGCAGTTCTTC. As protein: CASSQDIRGYNEQFF.